This T cell receptor (beta chain) was sequenced for a study of siplizumab effects on memory and regulatory T cells. For every sample, some 10^5 TCR templates were assayed. Data came from immunoSEQ multiplex PCR; TCRdb stores just in-frame clones and leaves some out. The data contain around 45,000 clones, roughly 90% of them seen just once; the ten biggest clones take up roughly 0.3%. The CDR3 runs 13 residues. CDR1 and CDR2 from the germline V gene are SGHDT and YYEEEE. V dropped 0 bases and J dropped 4 bases, with 7 bases sitting between them. The rearrangement joins TRBV5-6 to TRBJ1-1, with no clear D. This clonotype was sampled from a human donor in good health. The sample consisted of naive CD8+ T cells sorted from blood. CDR3 bases: TGTGCCAGCAGCTTGGGAGGGAGCACTGAAGCTTTCTTT. It codes for CASSLGGSTEAFF.